The T cell receptor beta chain described here comes from a study of regulatory T cells in long-lasting Graves disease. Study conclusions and caveats: Persistent-disease Graves' patients showed less TCR diversity than new cases. Among the persistent patients, approximately 2,900 public clonotypes were shared, more than the 966 shared among new patients.

iRepertoire HTBI primers and Arm-PCR of CDR3 regions built TCR beta libraries. Original data processing: Across the samples, identification revealed fewer than 75 TRBV and around 13 TRBJ segments. TCRdb reprocessed the multiplex PCR reads via MiXCR and lists one record per CDR3 protein. TCRdb, not the original authors, processed these V and J calls. The sample yields roughly 400,000 distinct CDR3 sequences, 20% to 25% seen once. In its sample, this clonotype was seen many times. What it binds is not known. This CDR3 has 14 residues. Trimming removed 4 bases from V and 5 bases from J, with 14 bases in between. Germline lookup yields CDR1 SGHTA and CDR2 FQGNSA. Time point denoted: persistent/refractory GD, antithyroid drugs over 5 years with positive TRAb. PBMCs provided the RNA from which the TCR library was made.

The sequence came from a female donor with Graves disease. Here the sequenced sample was peripheral blood mononuclear cells (PBMCs), taken when the disease was refractory, from a patient treated with antithyroid drugs. This rearrangement joins TRBV7-2 to TRBJ2-5; weak D call: TRBD2 (7 bases). CDR3 in DNA: TGTGCCAGCAGCTGGGTAGGGGGGGTTGAGACCCAGTACTTC. It specifies CASSWVGGVETQYF.